This TCR beta chain was captured by sequencing in a study of PD-1 blockade in classical Hodgkin lymphoma. Study-level results: Partial responders and progressors had significantly lower baseline TCR diversity. CD4+ TCR diversity, unlike CD8+, rose significantly by C4D1. Exclusion applied to patients who initiated nivolumab less than 1 year following ASCT.

Using immunoSEQ multiplex PCR, the repertoire was profiled, and TCRdb retains in-frame clones only, with some absent. In the table there are approximately 150,000 clones, around four fifths of which are singletons. A remark on this clone: Its antigen is currently unknown.

J lost 5 bases, V lost 1 base, and 9 bases had no gene match. Per germline, CDR1 SQVTM and CDR2 ANQGSEA. The CDR3 runs 15 residues. All trial patients relapsed after autologous stem cell transplantation. Classifying best responses yielded complete response, partial response or progressive disease. The input for sequencing was peripheral blood mononuclear cells (PBMCs), taken before the second cycle of nivolumab. This clonotype originated in a human donor with classical Hodgkin lymphoma. The chain recombines TRBV29-1 with TRBJ1-2, with TRBD1 identical over 8 bases. CDR3 protein: CSVEGGQGLWYGYTF. The CDR3 bases are TGCAGCGTTGAAGGCGGACAGGGATTATGGTATGGCTACACCTTC.